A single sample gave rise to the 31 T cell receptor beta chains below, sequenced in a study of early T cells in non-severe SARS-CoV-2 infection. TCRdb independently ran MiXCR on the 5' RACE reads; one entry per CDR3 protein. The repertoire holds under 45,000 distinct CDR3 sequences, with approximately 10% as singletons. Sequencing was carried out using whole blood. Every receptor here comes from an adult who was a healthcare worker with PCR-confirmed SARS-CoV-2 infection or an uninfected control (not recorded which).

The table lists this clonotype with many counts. The CDR3 loop is CASSYQETQYF. The CDR3 DNA reads as TGTGCCAGCAGCTACCAAGAGACCCAGTACTTC. The V call is TRBV6-6, the J call TRBJ2-5, with D hard to call. V was cut by 6 bases and J by 0 bases, with 2 bases left in between. Germline V gene data show CDR1 as MNHNY and CDR2 as SVGAGI (reference sequence). The CDR3 extends over 11 amino acids.

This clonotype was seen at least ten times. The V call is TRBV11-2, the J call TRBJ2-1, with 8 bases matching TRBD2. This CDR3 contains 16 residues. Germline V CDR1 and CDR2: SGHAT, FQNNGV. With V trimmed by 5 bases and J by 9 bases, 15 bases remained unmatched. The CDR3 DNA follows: TGTGCCAGCAGCCCCCAGGTGCGCGGGGGGTTGAGTGAGCAGTTCTTC. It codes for CASSPQVRGGLSEQFF.

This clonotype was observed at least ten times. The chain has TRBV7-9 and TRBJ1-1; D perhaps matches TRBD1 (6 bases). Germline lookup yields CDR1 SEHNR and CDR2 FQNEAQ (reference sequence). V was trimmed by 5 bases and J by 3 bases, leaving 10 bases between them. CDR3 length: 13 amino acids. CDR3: CASSRGQHTEAFF. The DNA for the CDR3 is TGTGCCAGCAGCCGAGGACAGCACACTGAAGCTTTCTTT.

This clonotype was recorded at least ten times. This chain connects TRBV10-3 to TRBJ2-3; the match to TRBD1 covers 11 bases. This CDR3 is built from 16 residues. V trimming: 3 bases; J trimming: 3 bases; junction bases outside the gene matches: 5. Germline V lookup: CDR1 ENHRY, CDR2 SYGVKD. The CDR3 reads CAISDPDRGRTDTQYF. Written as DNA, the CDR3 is TGTGCCATCAGTGACCCGGACAGGGGGCGAACAGATACGCAGTATTTT.

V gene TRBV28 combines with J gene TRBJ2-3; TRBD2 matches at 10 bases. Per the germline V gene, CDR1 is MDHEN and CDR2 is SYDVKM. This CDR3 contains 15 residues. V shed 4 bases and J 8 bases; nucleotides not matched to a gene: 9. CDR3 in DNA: TGTGCCAGCAGTTCGGGACTAGCGAGGGCGGGTACGCAGTATTTT. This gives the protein CASSSGLARAGTQYF. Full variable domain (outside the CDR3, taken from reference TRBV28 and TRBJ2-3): DVKVTQSSRYLVKRTGEKVFLECVQDMDHENMFWYRQDPGLGLRLIYFSYDVKMKEKGDIPEGYSVSREKKERFSLILESASTNQTSMYLCASSSGLARAGTQYFGPGTRLTVL.

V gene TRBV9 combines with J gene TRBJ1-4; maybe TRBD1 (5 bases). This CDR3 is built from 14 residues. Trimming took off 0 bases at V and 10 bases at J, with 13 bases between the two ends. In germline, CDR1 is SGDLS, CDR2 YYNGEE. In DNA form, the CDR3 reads TGTGCCAGCAGCGTAGGGGGGGACTTCGGAAAACTGTTTTTT. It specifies CASSVGGDFGKLFF. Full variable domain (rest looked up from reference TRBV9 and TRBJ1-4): DSGVTQTPKHLITATGQRVTLRCSPRSGDLSVYWYQQSLDQGLQFLIQYYNGEERAKGNILERFSAQQFPDLHSELNLSSLELGDSALYFCASSVGGDFGKLFFGSGTQLSVL.

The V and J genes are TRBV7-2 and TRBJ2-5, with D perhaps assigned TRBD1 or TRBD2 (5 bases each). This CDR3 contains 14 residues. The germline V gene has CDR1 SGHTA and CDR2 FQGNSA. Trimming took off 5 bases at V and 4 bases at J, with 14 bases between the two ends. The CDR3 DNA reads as TGTGCCAGCAGCCCCCCGTGGGGGAGAGAGACCCAGTACTTC. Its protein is CASSPPWGRETQYF.

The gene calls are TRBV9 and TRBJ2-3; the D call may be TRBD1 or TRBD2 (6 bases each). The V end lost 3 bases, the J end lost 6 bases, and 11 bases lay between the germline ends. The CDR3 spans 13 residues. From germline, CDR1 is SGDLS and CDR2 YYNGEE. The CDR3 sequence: CASSAGEADTQYF. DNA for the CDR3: TGTGCCAGCAGCGCAGGGGAGGCCGATACGCAGTATTTT.

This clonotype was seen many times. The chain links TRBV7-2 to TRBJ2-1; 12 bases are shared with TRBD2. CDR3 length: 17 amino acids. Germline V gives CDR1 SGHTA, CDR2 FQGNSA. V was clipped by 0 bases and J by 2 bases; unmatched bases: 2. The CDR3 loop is CASSLAGTSGPYNEQFF. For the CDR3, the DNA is TGTGCCAGCAGCTTAGCCGGGACTAGCGGGCCCTACAATGAGCAGTTCTTC.

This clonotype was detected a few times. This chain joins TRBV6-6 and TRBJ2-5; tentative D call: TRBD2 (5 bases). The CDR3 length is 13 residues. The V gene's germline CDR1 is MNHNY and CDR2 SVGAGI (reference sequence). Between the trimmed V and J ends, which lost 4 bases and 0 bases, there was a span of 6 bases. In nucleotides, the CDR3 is TGTGCCAGCAGTTGGGAGTACCAAGAGACCCAGTACTTC. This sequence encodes CASSWEYQETQYF.

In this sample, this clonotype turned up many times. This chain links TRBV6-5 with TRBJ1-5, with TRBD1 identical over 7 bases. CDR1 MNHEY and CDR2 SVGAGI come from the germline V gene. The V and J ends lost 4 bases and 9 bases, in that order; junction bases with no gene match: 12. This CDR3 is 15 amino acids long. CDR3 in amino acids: CASSSGTVGMGPQHF. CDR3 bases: TGTGCCAGCAGTTCCGGGACAGTGGGGATGGGGCCCCAGCATTTT.

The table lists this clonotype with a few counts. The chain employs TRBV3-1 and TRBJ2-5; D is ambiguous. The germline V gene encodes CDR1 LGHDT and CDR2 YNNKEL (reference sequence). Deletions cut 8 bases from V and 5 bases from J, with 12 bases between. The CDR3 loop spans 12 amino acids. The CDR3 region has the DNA TGTGCCAGCCACGGCCAAATTGAGACCCAGTACTTC. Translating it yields CASHGQIETQYF.

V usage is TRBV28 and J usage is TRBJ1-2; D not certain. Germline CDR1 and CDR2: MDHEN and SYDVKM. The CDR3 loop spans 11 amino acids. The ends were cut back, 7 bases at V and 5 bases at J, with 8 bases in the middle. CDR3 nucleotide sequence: TGTGCCAGCAAGGAGGGATATGGCTACACCTTC. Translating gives CASKEGYGYTF.

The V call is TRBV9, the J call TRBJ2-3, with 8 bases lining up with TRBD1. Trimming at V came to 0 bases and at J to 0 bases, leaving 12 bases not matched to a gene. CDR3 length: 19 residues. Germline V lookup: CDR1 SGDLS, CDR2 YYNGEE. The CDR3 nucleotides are TGTGCCAGCAGCGTAGACTCGTCTACAGGGGGACCTAGCACAGATACGCAGTATTTT. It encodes CASSVDSSTGGPSTDTQYF.

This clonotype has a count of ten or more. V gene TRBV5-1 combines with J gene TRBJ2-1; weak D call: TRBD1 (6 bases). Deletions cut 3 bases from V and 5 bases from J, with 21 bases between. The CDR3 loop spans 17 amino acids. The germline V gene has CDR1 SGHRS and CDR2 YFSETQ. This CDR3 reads CASSSTGWIEVHNEQFF. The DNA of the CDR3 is TGCGCCAGCAGCTCGACAGGCTGGATCGAGGTACACAATGAGCAGTTCTTC. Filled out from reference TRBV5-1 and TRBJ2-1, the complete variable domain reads KAGVTQTPRYLIKTRGQQVTLSCSPISGHRSVSWYQQTPGQGLQFLFEYFSETQRNKGNFPGRFSGRQFSNSRSEMNVSTLELGDSALYLCASSSTGWIEVHNEQFFGPGTRLTVL.

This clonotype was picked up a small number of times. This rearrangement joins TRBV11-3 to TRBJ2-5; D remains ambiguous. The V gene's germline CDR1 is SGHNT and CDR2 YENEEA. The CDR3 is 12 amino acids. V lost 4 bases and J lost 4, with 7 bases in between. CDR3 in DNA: TGTGCCAGCAGCTCAGACTCAGAGACCCAGTACTTC. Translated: CASSSDSETQYF.

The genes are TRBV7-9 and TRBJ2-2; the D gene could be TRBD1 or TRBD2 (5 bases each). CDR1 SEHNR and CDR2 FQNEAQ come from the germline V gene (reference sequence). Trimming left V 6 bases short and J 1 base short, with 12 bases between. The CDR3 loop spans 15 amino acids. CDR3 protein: CASSFKGRNTGELFF. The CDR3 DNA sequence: TGTGCCAGCAGTTTTAAGGGACGGAACACCGGGGAGCTGTTTTTT.

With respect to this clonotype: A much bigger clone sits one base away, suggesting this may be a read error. CDR3 region: CASSVVVGATDTQNF. The CDR3 DNA reads as TGTGCCAGCAGCGTAGTTGTGGGGGCAACAGATACGCAGAATTTT. This rearrangement joins TRBV9 to TRBJ2-3; maybe TRBD1 (6 bases). CDR3 length equals 15 residues. Germline loops: CDR1 SGDLS, CDR2 YYNGEE.

In DNA, the CDR3 is TGCAGCGCCTTGGGACAGGGGGGGTATAGCAATCAGCCCCAGCATTTT. Its protein is CSALGQGGYSNQPQHF. The gene calls are TRBV29-1 and TRBJ1-5, with 11 bases aligning to TRBD1. Germline lookup yields CDR1 SQVTM and CDR2 ANQGSEA. The CDR3 length is 16 residues. V was clipped by 7 bases and J by 0 bases; unmatched bases: 8.

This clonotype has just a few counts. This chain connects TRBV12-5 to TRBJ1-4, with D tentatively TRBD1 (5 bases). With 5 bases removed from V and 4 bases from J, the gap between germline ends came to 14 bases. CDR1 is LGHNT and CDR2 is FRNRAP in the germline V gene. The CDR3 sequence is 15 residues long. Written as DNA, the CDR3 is TGTGCTAGTGGTCCCGGGGACGGAGGTAATGAAAAACTGTTTTTT. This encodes CASGPGDGGNEKLFF.

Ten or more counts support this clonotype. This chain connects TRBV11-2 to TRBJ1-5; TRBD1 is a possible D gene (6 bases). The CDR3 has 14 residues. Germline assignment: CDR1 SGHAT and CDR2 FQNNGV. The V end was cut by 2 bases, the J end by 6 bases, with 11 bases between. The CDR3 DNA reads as TGTGCCAGCAGCTTAACGGACAGCCGTCAGCCCCAGCATTTT. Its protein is CASSLTDSRQPQHF.

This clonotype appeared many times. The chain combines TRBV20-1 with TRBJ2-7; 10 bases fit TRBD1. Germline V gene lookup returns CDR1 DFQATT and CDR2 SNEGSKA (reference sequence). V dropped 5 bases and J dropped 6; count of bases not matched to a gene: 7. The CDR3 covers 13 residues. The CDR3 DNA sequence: TGCAGTGCTGAGGGGGACAGGGGTTTCGAGCAGTACTTC. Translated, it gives CSAEGDRGFEQYF.

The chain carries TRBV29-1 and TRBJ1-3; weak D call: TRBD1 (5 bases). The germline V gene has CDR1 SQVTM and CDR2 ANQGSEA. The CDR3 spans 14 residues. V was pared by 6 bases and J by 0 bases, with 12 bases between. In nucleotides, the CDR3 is TGCAGCGTCGCGGGACGGAACTCTGGAAACACCATATATTTT. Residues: CSVAGRNSGNTIYF.

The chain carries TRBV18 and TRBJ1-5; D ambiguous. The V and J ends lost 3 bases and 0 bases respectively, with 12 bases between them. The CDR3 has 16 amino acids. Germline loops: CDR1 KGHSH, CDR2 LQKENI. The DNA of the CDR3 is TGTGCCAGCTCACCTTCGGGCAGTAATAGCAATCAGCCCCAGCATTTT. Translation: CASSPSGSNSNQPQHF.

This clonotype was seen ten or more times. In nucleotides, the CDR3 is TGTGCCTGGAGCGGTGGACAGGGAGCCGGTCAGCCCCAGCATTTT. It encodes CAWSGGQGAGQPQHF. This chain uses TRBV30 with TRBJ1-5; 8 positions match TRBD1. The CDR3 consists of 15 residues. CDR1 and CDR2 from the germline V gene are GTSNPN and SVGIG (reference sequence). The V segment lost 3 bases and the J segment 6 bases; nucleotides outside the gene matches: 10.

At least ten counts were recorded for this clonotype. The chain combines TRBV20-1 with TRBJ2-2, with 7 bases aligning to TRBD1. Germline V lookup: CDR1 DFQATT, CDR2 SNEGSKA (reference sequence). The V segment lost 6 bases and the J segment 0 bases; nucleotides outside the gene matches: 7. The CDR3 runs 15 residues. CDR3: CSAPDRLANTGELFF. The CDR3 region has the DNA TGCAGTGCCCCGGACAGGTTGGCGAACACCGGGGAGCTGTTTTTT.

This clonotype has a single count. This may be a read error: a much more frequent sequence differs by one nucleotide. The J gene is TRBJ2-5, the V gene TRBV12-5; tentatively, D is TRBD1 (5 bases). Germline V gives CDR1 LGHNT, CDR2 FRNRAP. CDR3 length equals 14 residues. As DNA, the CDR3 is TGTGCTAGTGGTTTAGGACATCTTCAAGAGACCCAGAACTTC. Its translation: CASGLGHLQETQNF.

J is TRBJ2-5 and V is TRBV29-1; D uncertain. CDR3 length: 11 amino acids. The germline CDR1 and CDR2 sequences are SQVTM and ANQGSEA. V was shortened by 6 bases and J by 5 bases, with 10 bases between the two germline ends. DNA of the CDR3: TGCAGCGTGACACCCCGGGAGACCCAGTACTTC. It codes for CSVTPRETQYF.

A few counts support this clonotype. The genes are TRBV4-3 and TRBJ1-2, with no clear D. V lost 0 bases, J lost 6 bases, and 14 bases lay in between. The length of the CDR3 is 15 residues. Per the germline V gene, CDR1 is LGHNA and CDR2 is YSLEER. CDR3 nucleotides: TGCGCCAGCAGCCAAGATATGGGATGGACGGATGGCTACACCTTC. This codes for CASSQDMGWTDGYTF.

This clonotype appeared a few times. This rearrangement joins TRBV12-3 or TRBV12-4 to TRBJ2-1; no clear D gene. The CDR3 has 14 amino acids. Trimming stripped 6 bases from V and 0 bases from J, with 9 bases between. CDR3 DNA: TGTGCCAGCAGAGACTCGCGCTCCTACAATGAGCAGTTCTTC. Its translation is CASRDSRSYNEQFF.

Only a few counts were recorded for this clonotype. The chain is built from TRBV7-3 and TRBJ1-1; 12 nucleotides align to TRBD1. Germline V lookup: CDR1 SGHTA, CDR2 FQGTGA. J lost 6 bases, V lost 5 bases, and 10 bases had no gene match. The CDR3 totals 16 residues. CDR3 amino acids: CASSPGTGGFYAEAFF. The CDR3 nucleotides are TGTGCCAGCAGCCCCGGGACAGGGGGCTTCTATGCTGAAGCTTTCTTT.